Below, one T cell receptor beta chain is given with its context. Authors' analysis steps: Reference gene primer amplification in the assay estimated nucleated cell counts. Assay: immunoSEQ multiplex PCR; the TCRdb copy retains only in-frame clones and omits some. V, J and clone size reflect that table, while D and trimming were determined from the DNA. This table has 300,000 to 350,000 clones, about nine tenths appearing once. This sample was taken from a study of blood T cell repertoires in COVID-19. Overall study context: Sites in the United States, Italy and Spain provided acute and convalescent COVID-19 samples. The cDNA or gDNA used as material had been derived from T cells, B-cell-depleted T cells, or PBMCs.

Seattle patients were enrolled during active infection and followed longitudinally. The CDR3 sequence is 13 residues long. Trimming stripped 3 bases from V and 1 base from J, with 7 bases between. This receptor was obtained from a woman in her seventies with COVID-19, enrolled during active disease. The sequencing sample was made of peripheral blood. The chain is built from TRBV12-3 or TRBV12-4 and TRBJ2-7; a weak D match, TRBD2 (5 bases). Here the CDR3 reads CASSLRESYEQYF. As DNA, the CDR3 is TGTGCCAGCAGTTTGAGGGAATCCTACGAGCAGTACTTC.